Listed below are T cell receptor beta chains from one sample, sequenced in a study of blood T cell repertoires in COVID-19. Here immunoSEQ multiplex PCR was the method, and the copy in TCRdb shows in-frame clones only, minus some. The sample consists of about 150,000 clones, approximately 78% of them appearing once. Sequencing was done on a sample of peripheral blood. The source of these receptors is a human donor with acute or convalescent COVID-19. The donor label of this sample is uncertain. Both conserved end residues are part of each CDR3. D genes are given only for firm matches. Some rows have no size entry. The others give once, few or many, or a class for an expanded clone.

d_call	clone_size	v_call	j_call	cdr3_nt	cdr3_aa
NA	NA	TRBV3-1/TRBV3-2	TRBJ1-4	TGTGCCAGCAGCCTCGTTGATGAAAAACTGTTTTTT	CASSLVDEKLFF
NA	NA	TRBV6-1	TRBJ1-4	TGTGCCAGCAGTGAAAGGTCAGGTGGGGAAAAACTGTTTTTT	CASSERSGGEKLFF
NA	few	TRBV2	TRBJ1-2	TGTGCCAGCAGGGAAGACAGGAATGGCTACACCTTC	CASREDRNGYTF
NA	NA	TRBV9	TRBJ2-2	TGTGCCAGCAGCCCCCGGGTCGGCACCGGGGAGCTGTTTTTT	CASSPRVGTGELFF
NA	NA	TRBV19	TRBJ1-5	TGTGCCAGTAGTATTACGGGCAGGGCCAAACCCCAGCATTTT	CASSITGRAKPQHF
NA	once	TRBV30	TRBJ1-2	TGTGCCACGGCAGGGCATATTAACTATGGCTACACCTTC	CATAGHINYGYTF
TRBD1	NA	TRBV19	TRBJ1-2	TGTGCCAGTAGTAGGATCGGGACAGATTTTGGCTACACCTTC	CASSRIGTDFGYTF
TRBD2	NA	TRBV5-4	TRBJ2-1	TGTGCCAGCAGCTTGGTCGCCCGCGGCCACGCTAGCGGGGGCTTCTTC	CASSLVARGHASGGFF
TRBD1	NA	TRBV5-1	TRBJ1-6	TGCGCCAGCAGCTTCGGGACAGGGGATTCACCCCTCCACTTT	CASSFGTGDSPLHF
NA	NA	TRBV9	TRBJ1-3	TGTGCCAGCGCCCCAAACCGGTCTGGAAACACCATATATTTT	CASAPNRSGNTIYF